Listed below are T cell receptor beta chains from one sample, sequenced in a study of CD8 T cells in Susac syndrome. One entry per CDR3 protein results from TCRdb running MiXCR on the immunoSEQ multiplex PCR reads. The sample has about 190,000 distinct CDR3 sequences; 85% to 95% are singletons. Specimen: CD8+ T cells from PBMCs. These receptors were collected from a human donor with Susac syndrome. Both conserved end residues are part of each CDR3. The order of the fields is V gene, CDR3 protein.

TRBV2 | CASTSWAGEGTDTQYF
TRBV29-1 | CSVNPGGTYEQYF
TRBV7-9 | CPYSACVPYEQYF
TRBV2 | CASKQGDVSNQPQHF
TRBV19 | CASNPGTLQETQYF
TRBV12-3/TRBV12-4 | CASSFGSINQPQHF
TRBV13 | CASSLETGADTQYF
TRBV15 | CATSRQTGDHYGYTF
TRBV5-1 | CASSLDGRGRDVRGANVLTF
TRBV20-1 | CSATKGSGSSYNEQFF
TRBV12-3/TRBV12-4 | CASSGEAGGSSYGYTF
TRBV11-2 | CASSLSANEQFF
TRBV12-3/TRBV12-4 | CASRPAGGTDTQYF
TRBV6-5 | CASSYSNLEAYNSPLHF
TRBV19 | CASRGRGASTDTQYF
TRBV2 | CASSRGQDQKELFF
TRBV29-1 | CSVEGSGLYNEQFF